This record concerns one T cell receptor (beta chain) sequence. As yet, its antigen is unknown. Synthesis of cDNA was accomplished via 5'RACE employing 10-nucleotide random UMIs. In TCRdb, the 5' RACE reads were re-called with MiXCR into one record per CDR3 protein. Of tens of thousands of distinct CDR3 sequences in the sample, around 24% were seen once. Time point here: technical triplicate 2. Unsorted libraries came from 2 million PBMCs stored at -80 °C. The CDR3 is 14 residues long. In germline, CDR1 is SGHKS, CDR2 YYEKEE (reference sequence). The germline V and J ends were trimmed by 5 bases and 2 bases, with 10 bases remaining between them. This sample stems from a study of neurological immune-mediated disorders. Findings and limits, study-wide: The expanded clones of different subjects shared no CDR3 amino acid sequences (suggesting private repertoires in all groups). The study found the most TCR clonal expansion in HTLV-1-associated myelopathy and the least in multiple sclerosis, below healthy controls.

The V call is TRBV5-5, the J call TRBJ2-2; D possibly corresponds to TRBD1 (6 bases). The receptor was derived from a man in his sixties with HTLV-1-associated myelopathy (HAM/TSP). What was sequenced was PBMCs. Here the CDR3 reads CASRPDSNTGELFF. CDR3 nucleotides: TGTGCCAGCAGACCGGACAGTAACACCGGGGAGCTGTTTTTT.